This T cell receptor (beta chain) is drawn from a study of T cell responses to AZD1222 COVID-19 vaccine. Whole-study findings and limits: CD4 TCRs linked to vaccination spanned spike, dominating at 160-218 and 743-854.

With regard to this clone: As yet, its antigen is unknown.

The table came from immunoSEQ multiplex PCR; TCRdb's copy has only in-frame clones and leaves some out. The table includes roughly 180,000 clones, 70% to 90% detected once. The specimen comprised peripheral blood, sampled on day 0 of AZD1222 vaccination. This sequence originates from an adult in good health.

The DNA of the CDR3 is TGCGCCAGCAGCTTGGGAAACCAGGGGGGAGCTTTCTTT. It specifies CASSLGNQGGAFF. The V and J genes are TRBV5-1 and TRBJ1-1; 7 positions match TRBD1. Germline trimming cut 0 bases from V and 10 bases from J; bases unmatched to any gene: 6. Germline-derived CDR1 and CDR2 are SGHRS and YFSETQ. This CDR3 has 13 residues.